The rows below give T cell receptor beta chains drawn from one sample of a study of OX40 agonist ivuxolimab in advanced cancers. The assay was immunoSEQ multiplex PCR, and TCRdb's table has in-frame clones only and misses some. The sample gives just over 30,000 clones, 75% to 90% of which show up once; about 32% is in the top ten. The sample consisted of CD4+ or CD8+ T cells sorted from blood, taken in a trial of the OX40 agonist ivuxolimab. All receptors derive from an adult with an advanced solid tumor such as melanoma, head and neck, liver or kidney cancer. CDR3s include the opening cysteine and the closing phenylalanine or tryptophan. Each record gives: J gene, clone size, CDR3 length, V gene, D gene, CDR3 protein, CDR3 DNA. A D gene is named only where the DNA matches it firmly. Clone size, where shown, is once, few, many, or a class for clones that have expanded.

>TRBJ1-1|.|15|TRBV27|TRBD1
CASSILQGAPTEAFF
TGTGCCAGCAGTATATTACAGGGGGCGCCCACTGAAGCTTTCTTT
>TRBJ1-2|.|16|TRBV14|TRBD1
CASSPSRTGVRYGYTF
TGTGCCAGCAGCCCTTCTCGGACAGGGGTTAGGTATGGCTACACCTTC
>TRBJ2-1|.|15|TRBV19|TRBD1
CASSISGTGDNEQFF
TGTGCCAGTAGTATTTCCGGGACAGGGGACAATGAGCAGTTCTTC
>TRBJ2-7|.|15|TRBV15|.
CATSRGRDGAYEQYF
TGTGCCACCAGCAGAGGCCGGGACGGAGCCTACGAGCAGTACTTC
>TRBJ2-1|.|15|TRBV6-4|TRBD2
CASSERAGVAHEQFF
TGTGCCAGCAGTGAAAGGGCGGGAGTGGCCCATGAGCAGTTCTTC
>TRBJ2-5|.|13|TRBV7-6|.
CASSLRQLETQYF
TGTGCCAGCAGCTTACGACAGTTAGAGACCCAGTACTTC
>TRBJ1-4|.|15|TRBV27|.
CASREFGDVGEKLFF
TGTGCCAGCAGGGAGTTTGGGGATGTGGGTGAAAAACTGTTTTTT
>TRBJ2-7|few|15|TRBV6-1|TRBD1
CASSETGAGSYEQYF
TGTGCCAGCAGTGAAACAGGGGCTGGCTCCTACGAGCAGTACTTC
>TRBJ2-3|.|15|TRBV15|TRBD2
CATNPSGSSTDTQYF
TGTGCCACCAACCCTAGCGGTAGTAGCACAGATACGCAGTATTTT
>TRBJ2-5|.|15|TRBV6-1|TRBD2
CASSEATSGKETQYF
TGTGCCAGCAGTGAAGCAACTAGCGGGAAGGAGACCCAGTACTTC
>TRBJ2-5|.|14|TRBV28|.
CASSSRGGQETQYF
TGTGCCAGCAGTTCGAGGGGGGGCCAAGAGACCCAGTACTTC
>TRBJ1-2|once|14|TRBV6-1|.
CASFSPSGGYGYTF
TGTGCCAGCTTTTCCCCCTCGGGCGGATATGGCTACACCTTC
>TRBJ2-5|.|14|TRBV9|.
CASSAGWGQETQYF
TGTGCCAGCAGCGCGGGGTGGGGTCAAGAGACCCAGTACTTC
>TRBJ1-5|few|15|TRBV2|.
CASFAERYSNQPQHF
TGTGCCAGCTTTGCTGAGAGATATAGCAATCAGCCCCAGCATTTT
>TRBJ2-1|.|14|TRBV7-6|TRBD2
CATRGLAGVNEQFF
TGTGCCACCAGGGGACTAGCGGGTGTCAATGAGCAGTTCTTC
>TRBJ2-7|.|13|TRBV11-3|.
CASSLVGSYEQYF
TGTGCCAGCAGCTTAGTAGGCTCCTACGAGCAGTACTTC
>TRBJ2-2|.|16|TRBV2|.
CASRRGPLPNTGELFF
TGTGCCAGCAGGAGGGGACCGCTACCGAACACCGGGGAGCTGTTTTTT
>TRBJ1-5|.|20|TRBV15|TRBD1
CATSRGVWDRGDGGNQPQHF
TGTGCCACCAGCAGAGGCGTCTGGGACAGGGGGGATGGTGGCAATCAGCCCCAGCATTTT
>TRBJ2-1|few|17|TRBV4-1|TRBD2
CASSPSSGTSGYNEQFF
TGCGCCAGCAGCCCTTCGTCCGGGACTAGCGGATACAATGAGCAGTTCTTC
>TRBJ1-4|.|16|TRBV28|.
CASSWRITGIHEKLFF
TGTGCCAGCAGCTGGCGAATTACAGGGATACATGAAAAACTGTTTTTT
>TRBJ2-7|.|12|TRBV10-2|.
CASSGGGYEQYF
TGCGCCAGCAGCGGGGGTGGCTACGAGCAGTACTTC
>TRBJ2-7|.|15|TRBV6-1|TRBD1
CASSESGTGSHEQYF
TGTGCCAGCAGTGAAAGCGGGACAGGGTCCCACGAGCAGTACTTC
>TRBJ2-3|.|13|TRBV9|.
CASSVMRTDTQYF
TGTGCCAGCAGCGTGATGCGCACAGATACGCAGTATTTT
>TRBJ1-3|.|15|TRBV11-2|.
CASSLVPRSGNTIYF
TGTGCCAGCAGCTTAGTTCCCCGCTCTGGAAACACCATATATTTT
>TRBJ2-2|.|16|TRBV29-1|TRBD1
CSVVSSGTGVTGELFF
TGCAGCGTTGTATCCTCCGGGACAGGGGTAACCGGGGAGCTGTTTTTT
>TRBJ2-2|.|12|TRBV27|.
CASSLGSGELFF
TGTGCCAGCAGTTTGGGGTCCGGGGAGCTGTTTTTT
>TRBJ2-1|.|14|TRBV7-9|.
CASSPWGFANEQFF
TGTGCCAGCAGTCCCTGGGGATTCGCCAATGAGCAGTTCTTC
>TRBJ2-5|.|14|TRBV9|.
CASSPQVHQETQYF
TGTGCCAGCAGCCCACAGGTACATCAAGAGACCCAGTACTTC
>TRBJ2-1|.|14|TRBV7-9|.
CASRPILSYNEQFF
TGTGCCAGCAGACCCATACTCTCCTACAATGAGCAGTTCTTC
>TRBJ2-5|once|14|TRBV13|.
CASSLAAGKETQYF
TGTGCCAGCAGCTTAGCTGCGGGAAAAGAGACCCAGTACTTC
>TRBJ2-3|.|15|TRBV7-9|.
CASSLGFTSTDTQYF
TGTGCCAGCAGCTTAGGTTTTACTAGCACAGATACGCAGTATTTT
>TRBJ2-1|once|16|TRBV11-2|.
CASSLIPAGPNNEQFF
TGTGCCAGCAGCTTAATCCCAGCGGGCCCCAACAATGAGCAGTTCTTC
>TRBJ1-5|.|14|TRBV28|.
CASSFSGANQPQHF
TGTGCCAGCAGTTTTTCAGGAGCTAATCAGCCCCAGCATTTT
>TRBJ2-7|.|13|TRBV5-3|.
CARSLGPPYEQYF
TGTGCCAGAAGCTTGGGACCCCCCTACGAGCAGTACTTC
>TRBJ2-7|.|20|TRBV6-4|TRBD2
CASEPSLTSGRGGSGGEQYF
TGTGCCAGTGAACCCTCTCTGACTAGCGGGAGAGGTGGTTCGGGTGGAGAGCAGTACTTC
>TRBJ2-7|.|13|TRBV4-1|.
CASSLLARYEQYF
TGCGCCAGCAGCCTCCTGGCCCGCTACGAGCAGTACTTC
>TRBJ2-7|.|14|TRBV5-6|.
CASSLGITSYEQYF
TGTGCCAGCAGCTTGGGGATAACCTCCTACGAGCAGTACTTC